This TCR beta chain appears in the sequencing data of a study of blood T cell repertoires in COVID-19. The wider study: COVID-19 samples from acute and convalescent phases originated in the United States, Italy and Spain.

The germline V and J ends were trimmed by 2 bases and 2 bases, with 10 bases remaining between them. The CDR3 is 15 amino acids. The germline CDR1 and CDR2 sequences are SNHLY and FYNNEI. Sequencing used immunoSEQ multiplex PCR; TCRdb keeps in-frame clones, though not all of them. The sample contains some 190,000 clones, roughly 88% of which appear only once. What was sequenced was peripheral blood. The genes are TRBV2 and TRBJ2-1, with TRBD2 as a possible D gene (6 bases). This clonotype was obtained from a man in his 60s with acute or convalescent COVID-19. The CDR3 DNA is TGTGCCAGCAGTGAATCGGGGAGGCCCTACAATGAGCAGTTCTTC. Translation: CASSESGRPYNEQFF.